This is a list of T cell receptor beta chains from one sample in a study of blood T cell repertoires in COVID-19. Assay: immunoSEQ multiplex PCR; the TCRdb copy retains only in-frame clones and omits some. The sample carries fewer than 500,000 clones, approximately 92% recorded once. Sequencing input: PBMCs or T cells enriched from blood (not recorded which). The source is a man aged 25 to 40 who had recovered from COVID-19. The CDR3 runs from the conserved cysteine through the conserved F or W. The D gene is left open where the match is weak. Clone size is shown for a subset of rows, as once, few, many or a class of expanded clone.

d_gene,abundance,v_gene,j_gene,CDR3aa,CDR3nt
TRBD2,.,TRBV27,TRBJ2-7,CASSLRSGTSGRAVYEQYF,TGTGCCAGCAGTTTACGGTCCGGGACTAGCGGGAGGGCCGTGTACGAGCAGTACTTC
.,.,TRBV18,TRBJ2-7,CASSPAVSYEQYF,TGTGCCAGCTCACCGGCGGTCTCCTACGAGCAGTACTTC
.,.,TRBV14,TRBJ2-5,CASSQPTGWTQYF,TGTGCCAGCAGCCAGCCGACTGGGTGGACCCAGTACTTC
TRBD1,.,TRBV6-5,TRBJ1-2,CASSPAGQWDYGYTF,TGTGCCAGCAGCCCCGCGGGACAGTGGGACTATGGCTACACCTTC
TRBD1,.,TRBV7-3,TRBJ1-5,CASSRDRVVNQPQHF,TGTGCCAGCAGTCGGGACAGGGTGGTCAATCAGCCCCAGCATTTT
TRBD1,.,TRBV5-1,TRBJ2-1,CASSLVRTGRYNEQFF,TGCGCCAGCAGCTTGGTTCGGACAGGGAGATACAATGAGCAGTTCTTC
.,once,TRBV25-1,TRBJ2-7,CASSPNGGLRTSYEQYF,TGTGCCAGCAGTCCGAATGGGGGACTCCGTACCTCCTACGAGCAGTACTTC
TRBD2,once,TRBV2,TRBJ2-7,CASMREGYEQYF,TGTGCCAGCATGAGGGAGGGCTACGAGCAGTACTTC
TRBD2,.,TRBV6-2/TRBV6-3,TRBJ2-2,CASSTGTSDTGELFF,TGTGCCAGCAGTACCGGGACTAGCGACACCGGGGAGCTGTTTTTT
.,.,TRBV4-1,TRBJ1-2,CASSYGTNYGYTF,TGCGCCAGCAGCTACGGGACAAACTATGGCTACACCTTC
.,.,TRBV7-9,TRBJ2-1,CASSPWWGDEQFF,TGTGCCAGCAGCCCCTGGTGGGGGGATGAGCAGTTCTTC
TRBD1,.,TRBV28,TRBJ2-7,CASSFRTGATQRSYEQYF,TGTGCCAGCAGTTTCAGGACAGGGGCGACGCAGCGTAGCTACGAGCAGTACTTC
TRBD2,.,TRBV9,TRBJ2-3,CASSTSAGTTVHTQYF,TGTGCCAGCAGCACGTCTGCCGGGACTACGGTGCATACGCAGTATTTT
.,.,TRBV19,TRBJ1-6,CATSNRNSYNSPLHF,TGTGCCACTTCTAACAGGAACTCCTATAATTCACCCCTCCACTTT
.,.,TRBV20-1,TRBJ1-1,CSARGGESAFF,TGCAGTGCTAGAGGGGGGGAGAGCGCTTTCTTT
TRBD1,.,TRBV24-1,TRBJ2-4,CATSDFGTDGKNIQYF,TGTGCCACCAGTGATTTTGGGACAGATGGCAAAAACATTCAGTACTTC
.,once,TRBV4-1,TRBJ2-5,CASSQGGGGQETQYF,TGCGCCAGCAGCCAAGGGGGTGGTGGACAGGAGACCCAGTACTTC
.,.,TRBV2,TRBJ1-1,CASSEIKGANTEAFF,TGTGCCAGCAGTGAAATCAAGGGAGCGAACACTGAAGCTTTCTTT
TRBD1,.,TRBV7-2,TRBJ1-2,CASSPTGTGDYGYTF,TGTGCCAGCAGCCCGACCGGGACAGGGGACTATGGCTACACCTTC
.,.,TRBV7-2,TRBJ2-5,CASSFRETQYF,TGTGCCAGCAGCTTTCGAGAGACCCAGTACTTC
.,once,TRBV6-5,TRBJ2-7,CAVAQGTPYEQYF,TGTGCCGTTGCTCAGGGGACACCCTACGAGCAGTACTTC
TRBD2,once,TRBV7-2,TRBJ2-1,CASSLTLAGLAGTDEQFF,TGTGCCAGCAGCTTAACTTTGGCGGGACTAGCGGGTACCGATGAGCAGTTCTTC
.,.,TRBV7-2,TRBJ1-2,CASRLPSNYGYTF,TGTGCCAGCAGGTTACCTTCTAACTATGGCTACACCTTC
.,.,TRBV27,TRBJ2-5,CASSPTRRETQYF,TGTGCCAGCAGTCCTACTAGGAGAGAGACCCAGTACTTC
TRBD1,.,TRBV28,TRBJ1-6,CASTLQGAYNSPLHF,TGTGCCAGCACGCTCCAGGGGGCCTATAATTCACCCCTCCACTTT
TRBD2,.,TRBV7-6,TRBJ2-2,CASSLALAGGLSNTGELFF,TGTGCCAGCAGCTTAGCCCTAGCGGGAGGCTTGTCGAACACCGGGGAGCTGTTTTTT
.,.,TRBV2,TRBJ1-1,CASSGHSKAFF,TGTGCCAGCAGCGGACACTCTAAAGCTTTCTTT
.,.,TRBV12-5,TRBJ2-2,CASGHSFYTGELFF,TGTGCTAGTGGTCACAGTTTTTACACCGGGGAGCTGTTTTTT
.,.,TRBV27,TRBJ2-3,CASSFRDTQYF,TGTGCCAGCAGTTTCCGAGATACGCAGTATTTT
TRBD2,.,TRBV7-9,TRBJ2-2,CASPSPSGRAGELFF,TGTGCCAGCCCTTCACCTAGCGGGAGGGCCGGGGAGCTGTTTTTT
.,.,TRBV28,TRBJ1-5,CASRRSNQPQHF,TGTGCCAGCAGACGGTCGAATCAGCCCCAGCATTTT
TRBD1,.,TRBV4-1,TRBJ1-1,CASSPGRGQGSLNTEAFF,TGCGCCAGCAGCCCAGGCCGTGGACAGGGATCCCTGAACACTGAAGCTTTCTTT
.,.,TRBV19,TRBJ2-1,CASSPRGYNEQFF,TGTGCCAGTAGTCCGCGGGGCTACAATGAGCAGTTCTTC
TRBD1,.,TRBV2,TRBJ1-4,CASQGQGGEKLFF,TGTGCCAGCCAAGGACAGGGAGGAGAAAAACTGTTTTTT
.,.,TRBV10-3,TRBJ1-6,CAITTGMDSPLHF,TGTGCCATCACCACAGGGATGGATTCACCCCTCCACTTT
.,.,TRBV7-2,TRBJ2-5,CASSLPRPTAQETQYF,TGTGCCAGCAGCTTACCCCGCCCGACAGCGCAAGAGACCCAGTACTTC
.,once,TRBV5-1,TRBJ2-1,CASSIMTGSSYNEQFF,TGCGCCAGCAGTATCATGACAGGCAGCTCCTACAATGAGCAGTTCTTC
TRBD2,.,TRBV18,TRBJ2-1,CASSTVTGTSGGKQFF,TGTGCCAGCTCAACGGTGACCGGGACTAGCGGGGGAAAGCAGTTCTTC
TRBD1,once,TRBV19,TRBJ1-5,CASSMRQGKNQPQHF,TGTGCCAGTAGTATGAGACAGGGGAAAAATCAGCCCCAGCATTTT